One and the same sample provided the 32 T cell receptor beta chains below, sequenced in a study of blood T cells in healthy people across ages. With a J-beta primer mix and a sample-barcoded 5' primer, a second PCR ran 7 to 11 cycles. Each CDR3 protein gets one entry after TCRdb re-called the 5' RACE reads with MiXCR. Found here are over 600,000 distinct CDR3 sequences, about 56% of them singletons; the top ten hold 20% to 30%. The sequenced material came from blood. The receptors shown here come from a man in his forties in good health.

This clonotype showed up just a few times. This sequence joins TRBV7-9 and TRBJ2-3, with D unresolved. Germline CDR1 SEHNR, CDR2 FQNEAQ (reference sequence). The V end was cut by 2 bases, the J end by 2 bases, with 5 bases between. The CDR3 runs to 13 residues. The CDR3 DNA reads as TGTGCCAGCAGCTTAAGGGACACAGATACGCAGTATTTT. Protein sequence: CASSLRDTDTQYF.

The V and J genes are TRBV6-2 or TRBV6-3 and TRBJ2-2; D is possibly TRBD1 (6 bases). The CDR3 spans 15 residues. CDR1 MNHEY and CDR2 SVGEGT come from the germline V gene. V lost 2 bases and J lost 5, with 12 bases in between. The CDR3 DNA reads TGTGCCAGCAGTTACGCCTTCCAGGGGACCGGGGAGCTGTTTTTT. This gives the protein CASSYAFQGTGELFF.

Here the CDR3 DNA reads TGTGCCAGCAGCGTAGATATGGTGTTGGGCTATGGCTACACCTTC. Residues: CASSVDMVLGYGYTF. The V and J genes are TRBV9 and TRBJ1-2, with D unresolved. Trimming removed 0 bases from V and 4 bases from J, with 13 bases in between. Germline V gene data show CDR1 as SGDLS and CDR2 as YYNGEE. The CDR3 has 15 residues.

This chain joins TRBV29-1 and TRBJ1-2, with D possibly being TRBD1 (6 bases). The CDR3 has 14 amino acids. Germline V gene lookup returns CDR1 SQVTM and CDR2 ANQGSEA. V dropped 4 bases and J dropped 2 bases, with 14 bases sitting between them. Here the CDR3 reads CSVGWSQGNYGYTF. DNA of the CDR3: TGCAGCGTTGGTTGGTCCCAGGGGAACTATGGCTACACCTTC.

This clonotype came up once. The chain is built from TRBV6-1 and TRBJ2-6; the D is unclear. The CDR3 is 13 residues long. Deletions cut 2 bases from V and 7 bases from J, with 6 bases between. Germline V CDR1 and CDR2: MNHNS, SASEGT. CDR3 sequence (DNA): TGTGCCAGCAGTGAATCCCGCGCCAACGTCCTGACTTTC. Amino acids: CASSESRANVLTF.

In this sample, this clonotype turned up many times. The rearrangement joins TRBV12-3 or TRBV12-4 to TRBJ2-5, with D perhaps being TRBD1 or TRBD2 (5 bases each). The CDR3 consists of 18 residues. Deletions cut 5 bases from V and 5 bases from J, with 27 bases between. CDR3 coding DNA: TGTGCCAGCAGTCTTTCAAGTGGGAGCGTAGGGGAAAGGGAGACCCAGTACTTC. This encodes CASSLSSGSVGERETQYF.

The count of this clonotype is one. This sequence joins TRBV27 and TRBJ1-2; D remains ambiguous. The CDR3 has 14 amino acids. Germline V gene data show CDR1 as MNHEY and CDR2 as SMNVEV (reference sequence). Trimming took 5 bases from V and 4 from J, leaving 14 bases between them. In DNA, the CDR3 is TGTGCCAGCAGTGGTGGGAGCAACCCCTATGGCTACACCTTC. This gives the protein CASSGGSNPYGYTF.

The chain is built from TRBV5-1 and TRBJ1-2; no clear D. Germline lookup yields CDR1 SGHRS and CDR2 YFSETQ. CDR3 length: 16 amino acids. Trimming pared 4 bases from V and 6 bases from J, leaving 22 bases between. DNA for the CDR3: TGCGCCAGCAGCCCAAGGCCCGGGAATACGATTGATGGCTACACCTTC. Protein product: CASSPRPGNTIDGYTF.

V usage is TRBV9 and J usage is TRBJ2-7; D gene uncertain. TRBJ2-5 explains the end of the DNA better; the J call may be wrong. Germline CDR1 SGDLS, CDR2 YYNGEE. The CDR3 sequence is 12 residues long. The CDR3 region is CASGWSGETQYF. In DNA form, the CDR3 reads TGTGCCAGCGGATGGTCAGGAGAGACCCAGTACTTC.

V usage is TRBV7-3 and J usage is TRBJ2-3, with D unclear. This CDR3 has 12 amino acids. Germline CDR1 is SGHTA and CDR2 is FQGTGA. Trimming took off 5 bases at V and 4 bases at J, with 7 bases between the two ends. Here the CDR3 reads CASSMVADTQYF. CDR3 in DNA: TGTGCCAGCAGCATGGTGGCAGATACGCAGTATTTT.

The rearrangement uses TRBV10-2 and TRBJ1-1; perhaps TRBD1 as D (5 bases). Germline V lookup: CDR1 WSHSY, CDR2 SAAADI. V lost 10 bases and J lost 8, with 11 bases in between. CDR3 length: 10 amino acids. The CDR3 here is CATEQGEAFF. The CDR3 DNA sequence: TGCGCCACCGAGCAGGGAGAAGCTTTCTTT.

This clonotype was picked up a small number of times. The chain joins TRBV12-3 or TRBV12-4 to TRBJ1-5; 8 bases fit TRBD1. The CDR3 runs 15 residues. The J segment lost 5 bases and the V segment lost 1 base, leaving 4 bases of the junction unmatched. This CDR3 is CASSLGAGGYQPQHF. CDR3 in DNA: TGTGCCAGCAGTTTAGGGGCAGGGGGCTATCAGCCCCAGCATTTT.

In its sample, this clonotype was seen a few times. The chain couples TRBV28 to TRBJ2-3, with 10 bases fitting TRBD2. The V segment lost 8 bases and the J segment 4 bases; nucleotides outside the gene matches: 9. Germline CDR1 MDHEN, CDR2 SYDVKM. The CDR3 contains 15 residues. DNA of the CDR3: TGTGCCAGCTTATCCCCTAGCGGGAGCGCAGATACGCAGTATTTT. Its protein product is CASLSPSGSADTQYF.

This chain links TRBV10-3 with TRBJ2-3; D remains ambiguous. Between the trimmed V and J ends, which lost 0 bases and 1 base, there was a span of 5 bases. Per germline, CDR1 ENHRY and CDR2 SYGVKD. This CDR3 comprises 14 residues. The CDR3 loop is CAISESIGTDTQYF. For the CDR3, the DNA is TGTGCCATCAGTGAGTCGATTGGCACAGATACGCAGTATTTT.

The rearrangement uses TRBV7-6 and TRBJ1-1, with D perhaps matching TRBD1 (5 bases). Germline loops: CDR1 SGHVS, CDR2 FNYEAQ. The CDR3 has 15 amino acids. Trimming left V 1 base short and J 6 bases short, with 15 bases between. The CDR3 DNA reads TGTGCCAGCAGCTTAGTGGGTGTCGGGGGAGCTGAAGCTTTCTTT. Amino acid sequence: CASSLVGVGGAEAFF.

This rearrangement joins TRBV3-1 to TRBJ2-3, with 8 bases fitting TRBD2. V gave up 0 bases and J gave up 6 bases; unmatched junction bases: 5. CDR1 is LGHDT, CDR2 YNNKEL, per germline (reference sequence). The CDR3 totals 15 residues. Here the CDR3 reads CASSQEGTRADTQYF. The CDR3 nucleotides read TGTGCCAGCAGCCAAGAAGGGACTAGGGCGGATACGCAGTATTTT.

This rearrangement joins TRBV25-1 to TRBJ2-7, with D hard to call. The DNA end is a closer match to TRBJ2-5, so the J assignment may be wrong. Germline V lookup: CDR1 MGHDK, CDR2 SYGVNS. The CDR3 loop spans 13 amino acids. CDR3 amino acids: CASSEPVGWTQYF. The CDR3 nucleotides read TGTGCCAGCAGTGAACCCGTCGGTTGGACCCAGTACTTC.

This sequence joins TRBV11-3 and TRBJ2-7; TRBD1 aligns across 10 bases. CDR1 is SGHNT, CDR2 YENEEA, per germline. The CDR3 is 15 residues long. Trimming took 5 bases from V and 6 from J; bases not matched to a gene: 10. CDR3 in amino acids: CASSPRDRGWAEQYF. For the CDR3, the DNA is TGTGCCAGCAGCCCTCGGGACAGGGGTTGGGCCGAGCAGTACTTC.

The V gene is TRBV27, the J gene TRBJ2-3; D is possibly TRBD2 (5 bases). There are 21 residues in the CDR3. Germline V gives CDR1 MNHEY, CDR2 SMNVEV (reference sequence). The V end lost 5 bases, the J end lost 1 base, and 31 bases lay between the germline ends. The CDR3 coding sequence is TGTGCCAGCAGTACCGGGATTGTGAGCGTCTGGATCCCGTTCGGCACAGATACGCAGTATTTT. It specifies CASSTGIVSVWIPFGTDTQYF.

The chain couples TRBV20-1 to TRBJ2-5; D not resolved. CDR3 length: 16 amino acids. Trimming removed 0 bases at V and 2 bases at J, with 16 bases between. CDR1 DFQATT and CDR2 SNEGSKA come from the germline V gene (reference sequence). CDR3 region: CSAREGGGLGQETQYF. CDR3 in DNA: TGCAGTGCTAGAGAGGGTGGCGGCCTAGGGCAAGAGACCCAGTACTTC.

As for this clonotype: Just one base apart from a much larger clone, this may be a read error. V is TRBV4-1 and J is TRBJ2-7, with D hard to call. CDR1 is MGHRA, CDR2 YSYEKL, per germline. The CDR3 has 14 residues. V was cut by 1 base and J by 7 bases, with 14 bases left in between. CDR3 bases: TGCGCCAGCAGCCAAGTAAACAGAATGGGTGAGCAGTACTTC. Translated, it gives CASSQVNRMGEQYF.

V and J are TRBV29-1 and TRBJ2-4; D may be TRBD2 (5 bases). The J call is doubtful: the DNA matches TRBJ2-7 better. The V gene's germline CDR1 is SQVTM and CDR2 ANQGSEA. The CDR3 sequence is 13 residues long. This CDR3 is CSVSGRVLGEQYF. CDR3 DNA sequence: TGCAGCGTTTCTGGGAGAGTCCTGGGCGAGCAGTACTTC.

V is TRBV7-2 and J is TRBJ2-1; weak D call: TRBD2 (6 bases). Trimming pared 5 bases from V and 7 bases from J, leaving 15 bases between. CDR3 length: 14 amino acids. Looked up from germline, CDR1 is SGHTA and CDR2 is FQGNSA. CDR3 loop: CASSSSGLLNEQFF. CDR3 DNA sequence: TGTGCCAGCAGCAGTTCGGGACTCCTAAATGAGCAGTTCTTC.

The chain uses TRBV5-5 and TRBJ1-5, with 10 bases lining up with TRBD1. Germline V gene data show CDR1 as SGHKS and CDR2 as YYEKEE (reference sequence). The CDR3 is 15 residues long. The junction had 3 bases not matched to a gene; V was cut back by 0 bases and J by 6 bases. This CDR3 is CASSLGQGAGQPQHF. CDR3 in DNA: TGTGCCAGCAGCTTGGGACAGGGGGCTGGTCAGCCCCAGCATTTT.

CDR3 sequence reads: CATSAQRGAYEQYF. The CDR3 nucleotides are TGTGCCACCAGCGCCCAGCGGGGGGCCTACGAGCAGTACTTC. V gene TRBV15 combines with J gene TRBJ2-7; 9 positions agree with TRBD2. The CDR3 has 14 residues. Germline V gene lookup returns CDR1 LNHNV and CDR2 YYDKDF (reference sequence). Unmatched junction bases numbered 4, after V lost 5 bases and J lost 2 bases. Together with reference TRBV15 and TRBJ2-7, the CDR3 gives the full variable domain: DAMVIQNPRYQVTQFGKPVTLSCSQTLNHNVMYWYQQKSSQAPKLLFHYYDKDFNNEADTPDNFQSRRPNTSFCFLDIRSPGLGDTAMYLCATSAQRGAYEQYFGPGTRLTVT.

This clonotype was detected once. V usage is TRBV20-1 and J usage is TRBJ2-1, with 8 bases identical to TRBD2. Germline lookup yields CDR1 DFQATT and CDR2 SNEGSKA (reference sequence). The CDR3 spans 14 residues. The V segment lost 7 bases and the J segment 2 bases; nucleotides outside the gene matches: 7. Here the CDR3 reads CSVPTSGTYNEQFF. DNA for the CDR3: TGCAGTGTCCCAACTAGCGGAACCTACAATGAGCAGTTCTTC.

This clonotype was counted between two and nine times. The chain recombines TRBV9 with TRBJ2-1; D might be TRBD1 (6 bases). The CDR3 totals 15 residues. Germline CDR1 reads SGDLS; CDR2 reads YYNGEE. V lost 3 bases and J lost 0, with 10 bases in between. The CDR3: CASSETGISYNEQFF. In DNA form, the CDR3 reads TGTGCCAGCAGCGAGACAGGCATCTCCTACAATGAGCAGTTCTTC.

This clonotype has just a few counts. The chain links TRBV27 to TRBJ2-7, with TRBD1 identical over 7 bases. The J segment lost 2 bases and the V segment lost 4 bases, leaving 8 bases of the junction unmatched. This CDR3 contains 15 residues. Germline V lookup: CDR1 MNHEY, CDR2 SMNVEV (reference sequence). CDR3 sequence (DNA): TGTGCCAGCAGTTCGACCCGGACAGGTCCCTACGAGCAGTACTTC. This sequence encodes CASSSTRTGPYEQYF.

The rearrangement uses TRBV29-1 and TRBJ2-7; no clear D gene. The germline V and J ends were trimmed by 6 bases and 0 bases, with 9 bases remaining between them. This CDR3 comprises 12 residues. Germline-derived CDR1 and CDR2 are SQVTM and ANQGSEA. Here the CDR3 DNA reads TGCAGCGTAGGGTTCAGCTCCTACGAGCAGTACTTC. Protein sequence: CSVGFSSYEQYF.

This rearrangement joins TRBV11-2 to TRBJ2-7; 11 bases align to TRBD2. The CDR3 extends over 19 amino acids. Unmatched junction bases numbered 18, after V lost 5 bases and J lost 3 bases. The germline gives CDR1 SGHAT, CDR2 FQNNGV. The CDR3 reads CASSHNRGLTSGIDYEQYF. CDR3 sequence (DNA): TGTGCCAGCAGCCATAACCGTGGGTTGACTAGCGGGATTGACTACGAGCAGTACTTC.

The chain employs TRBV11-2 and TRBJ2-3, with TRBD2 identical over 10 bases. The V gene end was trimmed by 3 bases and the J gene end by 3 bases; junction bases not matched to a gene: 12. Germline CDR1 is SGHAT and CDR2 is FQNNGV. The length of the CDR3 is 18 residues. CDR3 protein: CASSFRFGAGGPTDTQYF. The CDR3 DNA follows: TGTGCCAGCAGCTTCCGCTTCGGAGCGGGGGGGCCTACAGATACGCAGTATTTT.

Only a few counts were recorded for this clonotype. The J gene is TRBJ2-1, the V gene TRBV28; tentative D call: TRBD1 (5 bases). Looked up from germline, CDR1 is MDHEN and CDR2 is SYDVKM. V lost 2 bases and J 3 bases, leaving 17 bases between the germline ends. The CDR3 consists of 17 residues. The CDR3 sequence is CASSLGQGPWGYNEQFF. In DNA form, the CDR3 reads TGTGCCAGCAGTTTAGGCCAGGGTCCCTGGGGCTACAATGAGCAGTTCTTC.